This T cell receptor (beta chain) was captured in a study of PD-1 blockade in classical Hodgkin lymphoma. Indicated time point: newly diagnosed, previously untreated cHL patient sample. Magnetic negative selection served to purify CD4+ T cells out of PBMCs that had been thawed. Acting as the comparison were PBMCs from newly diagnosed, untreated classical Hodgkin lymphoma. Clones were read by immunoSEQ multiplex PCR, and TCRdb kept only the in-frame ones, dropping some. The sample carries about 20,000 clones, around 83% recorded once. The CDR3 totals 15 residues. The germline V gene has CDR1 SGHVS and CDR2 FNYEAQ. Trimming removed 5 bases from V and 1 base from J, with 11 bases in between. Notes on this clone: Its antigen is not identified.

Notes on the study in general: Nothing has yet pinned down what causes the repertoire differences, possibly disease activity or prior therapy. The study reported lower baseline TCR diversity in newly diagnosed patients than in healthy donors.

This sequence was found in a human donor with classical Hodgkin lymphoma. Material for sequencing was CD4+ T cells from blood. The chain employs TRBV7-6 and TRBJ2-2; D is perhaps TRBD2 (6 bases). This chain's CDR3 is CASSRLGLNTGELFF. In DNA, the CDR3 is TGTGCCAGCAGCAGACTAGGATTGAACACCGGGGAGCTGTTTTTT.